One and the same sample provided the 23 T cell receptor beta chains below, sequenced in a study of memory CD4+ T cells and cytomegalovirus serostatus. Measured with immunoSEQ multiplex PCR; TCRdb has only the in-frame clones, and not every one. The sample has more than 45,000 clones; about 81% are singletons. The sort gate was single viable CD3+CD4+CD8-CD45RO+ cells for memory CD4+ T cells. Sequencing input: memory CD4+ T cells from blood. The receptors were sampled from an adult in good health and CMV-seronegative.

The V and J genes are TRBV7-3 and TRBJ2-1; 13 bases are a match to TRBD2. The CDR3 totals 19 residues. Unmatched junction bases numbered 11, after V lost 5 bases and J lost 1 base. Germline CDR1 reads SGHTA; CDR2 reads FQGTGA. CDR3 sequence reads: CASSRAGLAGSKSYNEQFF. CDR3 bases: TGTGCCAGCAGCCGGGCGGGACTAGCGGGATCAAAGTCCTACAATGAGCAGTTCTTC.

V is TRBV5-1 and J is TRBJ2-3; D is unclear. The germline V and J ends were trimmed by 0 bases and 2 bases, with 10 bases remaining between them. Germline loops: CDR1 SGHRS, CDR2 YFSETQ. The CDR3 has 15 residues. The CDR3, as DNA: TGCGCCAGCAGCTTGGGAACGTACTCCACAGATACGCAGTATTTT. Its protein is CASSLGTYSTDTQYF.

The chain recombines TRBV28 with TRBJ2-3, with TRBD1 matching 7 bases. CDR1 is MDHEN, CDR2 SYDVKM, per germline. This CDR3 has 14 amino acids. J lost 4 bases, V lost 7 bases, and 8 bases had no gene match. CDR3: CASTYWDRADTQYF. The CDR3, as DNA: TGTGCCAGCACCTATTGGGACAGAGCAGATACGCAGTATTTT.

The chain has TRBV19 and TRBJ2-3; D is unclear. Germline V gives CDR1 LNHDA, CDR2 SQIVND (reference sequence). The CDR3 is made up of 11 amino acids. The germline V and J ends were trimmed by 8 bases and 2 bases, with 5 bases remaining between them. The CDR3 protein is CASGDTDTQYF. The CDR3 bases are TGTGCCAGTGGAGACACAGATACGCAGTATTTT.

The chain is built from TRBV27 and TRBJ2-7; the D is unclear. CDR3 size: 13 residues. Germline values: CDR1 MNHEY, CDR2 SMNVEV (reference sequence). Trimming pared 3 bases from V and 3 bases from J, leaving 9 bases between. As DNA, the CDR3 is TGTGCCAGCAGTTTCGGGCAGAACTACGAGCAGTACTTC. It is translated as CASSFGQNYEQYF.

This sequence joins TRBV4-1 and TRBJ2-1, with D maybe TRBD2 (7 bases). Germline lookup yields CDR1 MGHRA and CDR2 YSYEKL. The CDR3 runs to 19 residues. Trimming removed 2 bases at V and 1 base at J, with 21 bases between. CDR3 DNA sequence: TGCGCCAGCAGCCAACCGACCTCGGGGGGCTCTAAATCCTACAATGAGCAGTTCTTC. Translation gives CASSQPTSGGSKSYNEQFF.

This chain joins TRBV7-9 and TRBJ2-3; the D call may be TRBD1 or TRBD2 (5 bases each). The germline V and J ends were trimmed by 11 bases and 6 bases, with 18 bases remaining between them. CDR1 is SEHNR, CDR2 FQNEAQ, per germline (reference sequence). This CDR3 has 13 amino acids. The CDR3 nucleotides are TGTGCCGGGGCTGGGAGTGTCGGGGATACGCAGTATTTT. This encodes CAGAGSVGDTQYF.

The chain employs TRBV19 and TRBJ1-1; 10 nucleotides match TRBD1. From germline, CDR1 is LNHDA and CDR2 SQIVND (reference sequence). The CDR3 is made up of 17 amino acids. Unmatched junction bases numbered 14, after V lost 6 bases and J lost 4 bases. As DNA, the CDR3 is TGTGCCAGTAGGGTTCTTGGGACAGGGGACCGGGGCACTGAAGCTTTCTTT. Translation gives CASRVLGTGDRGTEAFF.

This clone was detected a few times. The chain couples TRBV7-2 to TRBJ2-7; D is perhaps TRBD2 (6 bases). Trimming left V 1 base short and J 3 bases short, with 13 bases between. This CDR3 is built from 15 residues. Germline V gives CDR1 SGHTA, CDR2 FQGNSA. CDR3 nucleotide sequence: TGTGCCAGCAGCTTAGTAACTAGCCAGAGCTACGAGCAGTACTTC. Translated, it gives CASSLVTSQSYEQYF. The whole variable domain, filled in from reference TRBV7-2 and TRBJ2-7, reads GAGVSQSPSNKVTEKGKDVELRCDPISGHTALYWYRQSLGQGLEFLIYFQGNSAPDKSGLPSDRFSAERTGGSVSTLTIQRTQQEDSAVYLCASSLVTSQSYEQYFGPGTRLTVT.

This clone has only a few counts. This sequence joins TRBV19 and TRBJ2-6; the match to TRBD1 covers 8 bases. Germline assignment: CDR1 LNHDA and CDR2 SQIVND (reference sequence). This CDR3 comprises 16 residues. After removal of 3 bases from V and 4 bases from J, the junction contained 5 bases not matched to a gene. In nucleotides, the CDR3 is TGTGCCAGTAGTATTCAGGGGGCAACGGGGGCCAACGTCCTGACTTTC. Translating gives CASSIQGATGANVLTF.

The count of this clone is one. The CDR3 loop is CASSQDPTSGTYNEQFF. In DNA form, the CDR3 reads TGCGCCAGCAGCCAAGATCCCACTAGCGGGACCTACAATGAGCAGTTCTTC. The V gene is TRBV4-1, the J gene TRBJ2-1; TRBD2 agrees at 10 bases. The V segment lost 0 bases and the J segment 2 bases; nucleotides outside the gene matches: 4. The CDR3 sequence is 17 residues long. Germline V gene data show CDR1 as MGHRA and CDR2 as YSYEKL.

A few counts support this clone. J is TRBJ1-1 and V is TRBV18; no firm D call. From germline, CDR1 is KGHSH and CDR2 LQKENI. The CDR3 is 14 amino acids. Trimming removed 2 bases at V and 5 bases at J, with 12 bases between. In nucleotides, the CDR3 is TGTGCCAGCTCACCAGAGAGGGTGAGGACTGAAGCTTTCTTT. Translated: CASSPERVRTEAFF.

The chain employs TRBV6-5 and TRBJ2-3; perhaps TRBD2 as D (6 bases). CDR3 length: 14 amino acids. Germline V gene lookup returns CDR1 MNHEY and CDR2 SVGAGI. V lost 2 bases and J lost 4, with 10 bases in between. CDR3 protein: CASSYGTRADTQYF. As DNA, the CDR3 is TGTGCCAGCAGTTACGGGACTCGCGCAGATACGCAGTATTTT.

The V gene is TRBV5-5, the J gene TRBJ2-3; D might be TRBD1 or TRBD2, each matching 5 bases. The germline V gene encodes CDR1 SGHKS and CDR2 YYEKEE (reference sequence). V dropped 4 bases and J dropped 2 bases, with 14 bases sitting between them. The CDR3 runs to 15 residues. CDR3 protein: CASSLGTFATDTQYF. The CDR3 coding sequence is TGTGCCAGCAGCCTCGGGACCTTCGCCACAGATACGCAGTATTTT.

V is TRBV19 and J is TRBJ2-1, with TRBD2 matching 11 bases. The ends lost 10 bases at V and 6 bases at J; junction bases unmatched: 5. This CDR3 is 13 amino acids long. Germline loops: CDR1 LNHDA, CDR2 SQIVND (reference sequence). CDR3 nucleotide sequence: TGTGCCACCTTAGCGGGAGGGTCCAATGAGCAGTTCTTC. Protein sequence: CATLAGGSNEQFF.

The chain couples TRBV6-6 to TRBJ1-1; D is uncertain. Germline CDR1 and CDR2: MNHNY and SVGAGI (reference sequence). V was shortened by 6 bases and J by 4 bases, with 9 bases between the two germline ends. The CDR3 has 12 residues. The DNA of the CDR3 is TGTGCCAGCAGAGGAGGGCCCACTGAAGCTTTCTTT. It yields the protein CASRGGPTEAFF.

This clone was seen only once. The chain employs TRBV30 and TRBJ1-6; D is unclear. V shed 2 bases and J shed 7 bases, with 9 bases lying between them. The CDR3 length is 13 residues. Germline V gene lookup returns CDR1 GTSNPN and CDR2 SVGIG (reference sequence). The CDR3, as DNA: TGTGCCTGGAGTTTGGCAGCCAATTCACCCCTCCACTTT. It codes for CAWSLAANSPLHF.

The rearrangement uses TRBV7-2 and TRBJ2-2; no definite D call. V dropped 2 bases and J dropped 7 bases, with 5 bases sitting between them. CDR3 size: 12 residues. Germline CDR1 SGHTA, CDR2 FQGNSA. The CDR3 nucleotides read TGTGCCAGCAGCTTATTTGGCGGGGAGCTGTTTTTT. As protein: CASSLFGGELFF.

The chain employs TRBV7-9 and TRBJ2-6; D perhaps matches TRBD2 (6 bases). V lost 7 bases to trimming and J lost 4 bases, with 17 bases between them. There are 16 residues in the CDR3. From germline, CDR1 is SEHNR and CDR2 FQNEAQ (reference sequence). The CDR3 here is CASNVPRGYGANVLTF. CDR3 in DNA: TGTGCCAGCAACGTACCTCGGGGGTACGGGGCCAACGTCCTGACTTTC.

This chain links TRBV14 with TRBJ1-5; the D is unclear. The germline V and J ends were trimmed by 1 base and 4 bases, with 2 bases remaining between them. CDR1 is SGHDN and CDR2 is FVKESK in the germline V gene. This CDR3 region has 12 residues. CDR3 in DNA: TGTGCCAGCAGCCAAGGGAATCAGCCCCAGCATTTT. Translating gives CASSQGNQPQHF.

CDR3 sequence reads: CASSPGQGSGELFF. CDR3 DNA: TGTGCCAGCAGCCCGGGACAGGGGTCCGGGGAGCTGTTTTTT. The chain has TRBV5-8 and TRBJ2-2; 10 nucleotides match TRBD1. V lost 4 bases to trimming and J lost 6 bases; unmatched junction nucleotides: 3. Germline assignment: CDR1 SGHTS and CDR2 YDEGEE. This CDR3 has 14 residues.

This chain uses TRBV5-1 with TRBJ1-2; 11 bases line up with TRBD1. The germline V gene encodes CDR1 SGHRS and CDR2 YFSETQ. J lost 7 bases, V lost 0 bases, and 8 bases had no gene match. The CDR3 has 16 residues. This chain's CDR3 is CASSLAIGQGARGYTF. In DNA form, the CDR3 reads TGCGCCAGCAGCTTGGCCATAGGACAGGGGGCGCGTGGCTACACCTTC.

The chain carries TRBV11-2 and TRBJ2-7; a weak D match, TRBD1 (6 bases). The CDR3 is 16 amino acids. The V end lost 4 bases, the J end lost 5 bases, and 21 bases lay between the germline ends. The germline gives CDR1 SGHAT, CDR2 FQNNGV. This CDR3 is CASSSTPTGFLHEQYF. CDR3 coding DNA: TGTGCCAGCAGCTCAACCCCAACAGGGTTTCTCCACGAGCAGTACTTC.